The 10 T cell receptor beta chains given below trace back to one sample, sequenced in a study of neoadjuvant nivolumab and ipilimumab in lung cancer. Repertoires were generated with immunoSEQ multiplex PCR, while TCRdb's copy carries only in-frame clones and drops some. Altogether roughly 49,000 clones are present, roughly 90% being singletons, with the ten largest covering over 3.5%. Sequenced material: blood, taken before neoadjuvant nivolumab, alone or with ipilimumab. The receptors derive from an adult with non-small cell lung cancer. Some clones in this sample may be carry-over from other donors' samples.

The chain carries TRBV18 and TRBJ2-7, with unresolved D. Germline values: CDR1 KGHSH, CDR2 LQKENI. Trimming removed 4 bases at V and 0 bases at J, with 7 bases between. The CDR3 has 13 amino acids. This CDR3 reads CASSLDSSYEQYF. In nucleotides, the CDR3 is TGTGCCAGCTCACTGGATAGCTCCTACGAGCAGTACTTC.

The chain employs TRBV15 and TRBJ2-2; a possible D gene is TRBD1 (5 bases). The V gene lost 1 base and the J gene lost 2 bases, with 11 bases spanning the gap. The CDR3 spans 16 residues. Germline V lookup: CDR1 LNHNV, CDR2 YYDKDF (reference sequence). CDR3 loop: CATSRGQPYNTGELFF. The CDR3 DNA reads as TGTGCCACCAGCAGAGGACAGCCGTATAACACCGGGGAGCTGTTTTTT.

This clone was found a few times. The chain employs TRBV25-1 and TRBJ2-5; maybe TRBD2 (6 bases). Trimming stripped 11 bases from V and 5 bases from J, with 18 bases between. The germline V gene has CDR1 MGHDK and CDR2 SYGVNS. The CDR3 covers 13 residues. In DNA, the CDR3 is TGTGCCGCCGCGGGGCAGGGAACGGAGACCCAGTACTTC. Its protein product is CAAAGQGTETQYF.

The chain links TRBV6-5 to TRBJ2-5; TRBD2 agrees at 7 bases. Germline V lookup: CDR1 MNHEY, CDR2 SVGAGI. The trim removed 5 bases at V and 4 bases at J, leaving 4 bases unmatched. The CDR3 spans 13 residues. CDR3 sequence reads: CASSKAGLETQYF. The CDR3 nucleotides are TGTGCCAGCAGTAAAGCGGGGCTAGAGACCCAGTACTTC.

Here the CDR3 reads CASSLWGVYEQYF. CDR3 DNA sequence: TGTGCCAGCAGCTTATGGGGGGTCTACGAGCAGTACTTC. This chain joins TRBV7-9 and TRBJ2-7; TRBD2 is a possible D gene (6 bases). CDR3 length: 13 residues. Trimming left V 2 bases short and J 3 bases short, with 8 bases between. Germline assignment: CDR1 SEHNR and CDR2 FQNEAQ (reference sequence).

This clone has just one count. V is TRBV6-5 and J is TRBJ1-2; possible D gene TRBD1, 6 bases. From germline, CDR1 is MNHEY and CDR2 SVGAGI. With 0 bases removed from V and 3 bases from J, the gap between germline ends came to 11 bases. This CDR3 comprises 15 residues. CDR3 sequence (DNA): TGTGCCAGCAGTTACTCTGGGGGCGCCTACTATGGCTACACCTTC. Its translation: CASSYSGGAYYGYTF.

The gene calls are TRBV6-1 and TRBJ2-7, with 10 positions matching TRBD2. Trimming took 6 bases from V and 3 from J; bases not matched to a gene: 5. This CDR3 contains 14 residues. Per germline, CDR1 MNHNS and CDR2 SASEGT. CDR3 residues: CASSAAGGRYEQYF. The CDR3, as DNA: TGTGCCAGCAGCGCAGCGGGAGGGCGCTACGAGCAGTACTTC.

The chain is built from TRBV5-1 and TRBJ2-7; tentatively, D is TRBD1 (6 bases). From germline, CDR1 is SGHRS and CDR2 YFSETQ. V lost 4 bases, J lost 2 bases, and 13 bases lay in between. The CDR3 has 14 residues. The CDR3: CASSPTGYPYEQYF. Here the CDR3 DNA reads TGCGCCAGCAGCCCGACAGGTTATCCCTACGAGCAGTACTTC. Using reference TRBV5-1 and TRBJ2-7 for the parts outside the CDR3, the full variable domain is KAGVTQTPRYLIKTRGQQVTLSCSPISGHRSVSWYQQTPGQGLQFLFEYFSETQRNKGNFPGRFSGRQFSNSRSEMNVSTLELGDSALYLCASSPTGYPYEQYFGPGTRLTVT.

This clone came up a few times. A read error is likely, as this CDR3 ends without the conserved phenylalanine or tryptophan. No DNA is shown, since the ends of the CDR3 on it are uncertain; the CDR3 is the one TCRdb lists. CDR3 region: CASSYSGIGK. The chain combines TRBV6-5 with TRBJ1-2. The CDR3 region is 10 residues in length, termini included. Germline V gives CDR1 MNHEY, CDR2 SVGAGI.

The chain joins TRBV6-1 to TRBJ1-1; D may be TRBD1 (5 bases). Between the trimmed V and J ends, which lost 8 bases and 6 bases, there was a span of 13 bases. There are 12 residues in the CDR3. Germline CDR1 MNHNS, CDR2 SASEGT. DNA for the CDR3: TGTGCCAGCGGGGCCCCCGGCGCTGAAGCTTTCTTT. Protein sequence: CASGAPGAEAFF.